The source of this TCR beta chain is a study of cytomegalovirus exposure and HLA in healthy donors. Study conclusions and caveats: Cytomegalovirus association was listed for approximately 150 TCR beta chains. Researchers left out some V segments, among them TRBV6-2 and TRBV6-3, as indistinguishable. Reportedly, fewer N-insertions than the approximately 680-donor mean appeared in an Asian-associated ancestry cluster in a later analysis.

The CDR3 totals 15 residues. After removal of 8 bases from V and 6 bases from J, the junction contained 12 bases not matched to a gene. CDR1 is MDHEN and CDR2 is SYDVKM in the germline V gene. With 60 Vbeta and 13 Jbeta primers, the PCR was carried out. Profiling relied on immunoSEQ multiplex PCR, and the TCRdb table lists in-frame clones only, not all of them. The sample has about 130,000 clones, 60% to 80% seen once; the top ten hold under 8.5%. Details on this clone: Its antigen is currently unknown.

Healthy bone marrow donors formed the donor group. The rearrangement joins TRBV28 to TRBJ2-3, with TRBD1 matching 9 bases. The sequence was obtained from a male donor in good health and CMV-seronegative. Sequencing was carried out using PBMCs. The chain's CDR3 is CASASIQGAGDTQYF. CDR3 coding DNA: TGTGCCAGCGCCTCAATACAGGGGGCAGGGGATACGCAGTATTTT.